The 23 T cell receptor beta chains in this list originate from one sample, sequenced in a study of cytomegalovirus exposure and HLA in healthy donors. This PCR relied on a set of 60 Vbeta primers and 13 Jbeta primers. Using immunoSEQ multiplex PCR, the repertoire was profiled, and TCRdb retains in-frame clones only, with some absent. The table includes about 120,000 clones, 77% detected once. What was sequenced was PBMCs. The receptor source for this set is a male donor in good health and CMV-seropositive.

This chain joins TRBV6-1 and TRBJ2-2; D might be TRBD1 (5 bases). The CDR3 is 14 residues long. Trimming cost V 0 bases and J 8 bases, with 10 bases left between them. Germline values: CDR1 MNHNS, CDR2 SASEGT. The CDR3 nucleotides are TGTGCCAGCAGTGAAGCGCCTAGACAGGGGGAGCTGTTTTTT. Residues: CASSEAPRQGELFF.

This chain links TRBV6-5 with TRBJ1-5, with a possible D match to TRBD1 (5 bases). The V gene's germline CDR1 is MNHEY and CDR2 SVGAGI. The CDR3 sequence is 14 residues long. The germline V and J ends were trimmed by 2 bases and 3 bases, with 8 bases remaining between them. Written as DNA, the CDR3 is TGTGCCAGCAGTTACAGGGGTGACAATCAGCCCCAGCATTTT. It is translated as CASSYRGDNQPQHF.

The V and J genes are TRBV6-4 and TRBJ1-3; the D is unclear. Looked up from germline, CDR1 is MRHNA and CDR2 is SNTAGT. The CDR3 length is 13 residues. The germline V and J ends were trimmed by 9 bases and 1 base, with 10 bases remaining between them. DNA of the CDR3: TGTGCCAGGGACGGGAGTTCTGGAAACACCATATATTTT. Translated, it gives CARDGSSGNTIYF.

The CDR3 loop is CASSTGRELTKNIQYF. Here the CDR3 DNA reads TGTGCCAGCAGCACAGGGAGGGAATTGACCAAAAACATTCAGTACTTC. The chain combines TRBV5-5 with TRBJ2-4, with a weak D call TRBD2 (7 bases). V shed 4 bases and J shed 2 bases, with 16 bases lying between them. Germline V CDR1 and CDR2: SGHKS, YYEKEE (reference sequence). This CDR3 is built from 16 residues. The whole variable domain, filled in from reference TRBV5-5 and TRBJ2-4, reads DAGVTQSPTHLIKTRGQQVTLRCSPISGHKSVSWYQQVLGQGPQFIFQYYEKEERGRGNFPDRFSARQFPNYSSELNVNALLLGDSALYLCASSTGRELTKNIQYFGAGTRLSVL.

CDR3 loop: CASSLRGTSGMLPNTDTQYF. The CDR3 nucleotides are TGCGCCAGCAGCTTGAGAGGGACTAGCGGGATGTTGCCGAACACAGATACGCAGTATTTT. The rearrangement uses TRBV5-1 and TRBJ2-3, with TRBD2 identical over 13 bases. The CDR3 runs to 20 residues. The V and J ends lost 1 base and 2 bases, in that order; junction bases with no gene match: 13. Germline V gene sequence: CDR1 SGHRS, CDR2 YFSETQ.

This sequence joins TRBV7-2 and TRBJ2-2; D might be TRBD2 (5 bases). V dropped 5 bases and J dropped 6 bases, with 13 bases sitting between them. Germline V gene data show CDR1 as SGHTA and CDR2 as FQGNSA. This CDR3 comprises 14 residues. In nucleotides, the CDR3 is TGTGCCAGCAGCCGCGGAGGCCGCGCCGGGGAGCTGTTTTTT. Encoded protein: CASSRGGRAGELFF. The full variable domain, completed using reference TRBV7-2 and TRBJ2-2, is GAGVSQSPSNKVTEKGKDVELRCDPISGHTALYWYRQSLGQGLEFLIYFQGNSAPDKSGLPSDRFSAERTGGSVSTLTIQRTQQEDSAVYLCASSRGGRAGELFFGEGSRLTVL.

This clone was recorded a few times. The V gene is TRBV5-4, the J gene TRBJ1-4; TRBD1 matches 10 bases. CDR1 and CDR2 from the germline V gene are SGHNT and YYREEE (reference sequence). This CDR3 is 16 amino acids long. The V and J ends lost 4 bases and 2 bases, in that order; junction bases with no gene match: 5. The CDR3 loop is CASSLDRGATNEKLFF. DNA for the CDR3: TGTGCCAGCAGCCTGGACAGGGGGGCGACTAATGAAAAACTGTTTTTT.

Concerning this clone itself: Sequence at one end of the junction differs from germline and may be a read error. Other nucleotide sequences in the sample specify the same CDR3. The V and J genes are TRBV7-9 and TRBJ2-7; no clear D. The CDR3 contains 12 residues. Per germline, CDR1 SEHNR and CDR2 FQNEAQ (reference sequence). The CDR3 here is CSSSLGLYEQYF. CDR3 bases: TGTTCCAGCAGCTTAGGGCTCTACGAGCAGTACTTC.

CDR3 nucleotide sequence: TGTGCCAGCAGCAAGGGACTCGGGGAGACCCAGTACTTC. This sequence encodes CASSKGLGETQYF. V and J are TRBV7-9 and TRBJ2-5; tentatively, D is TRBD2 (6 bases). This CDR3 comprises 13 residues. Trimming cost V 5 bases and J 5 bases, with 12 bases left between them. The V gene's germline CDR1 is SEHNR and CDR2 FQNEAQ (reference sequence).

This clone was picked up a small number of times. The gene calls are TRBV5-1 and TRBJ1-2, with a possible D match to TRBD1 (6 bases). Trimming pared 0 bases from V and 6 bases from J, leaving 6 bases between. Germline V gene sequence: CDR1 SGHRS, CDR2 YFSETQ. The CDR3 contains 12 residues. CDR3 sequence (DNA): TGCGCCAGCAGCTTGGCAGGGGATGGCTACACCTTC. This encodes CASSLAGDGYTF.

The chain recombines TRBV11-3 with TRBJ2-1; 11 nucleotides line up with TRBD2. This CDR3 comprises 16 residues. J lost 6 bases, V lost 4 bases, and 8 bases had no gene match. Germline loops: CDR1 SGHNT, CDR2 YENEEA. The CDR3 DNA follows: TGTGCCAGCAGCTCCCGAACTAGCGGGAGCCCCAATGAGCAGTTCTTC. This translates into CASSSRTSGSPNEQFF.

V gene TRBV2 combines with J gene TRBJ1-1, with D possibly TRBD1 on 5 matching bases. The germline V and J ends were trimmed by 4 bases and 0 bases, with 6 bases remaining between them. The germline CDR1 and CDR2 sequences are SNHLY and FYNNEI. This CDR3 comprises 13 residues. This CDR3 reads CASSGGVNTEAFF. CDR3 bases: TGTGCCAGCAGTGGGGGGGTGAACACTGAAGCTTTCTTT.

This clone was observed a few times. The chain uses TRBV6-5 and TRBJ1-1; 8 positions agree with TRBD1. CDR1 and CDR2 from the germline V gene are MNHEY and SVGAGI. The V and J ends lost 0 bases and 5 bases, in that order; junction bases with no gene match: 5. The CDR3 totals 15 residues. In DNA form, the CDR3 reads TGTGCCAGCAGTTACTCCAGGGGGCGGGGGACTGAAGCTTTCTTT. This sequence encodes CASSYSRGRGTEAFF.

The J gene is TRBJ2-3, the V gene TRBV10-3, with D maybe TRBD1 (6 bases). This CDR3 contains 13 residues. V lost 5 bases and J 2 bases, leaving 8 bases between the germline ends. Germline V gene data show CDR1 as ENHRY and CDR2 as SYGVKD. The CDR3 coding sequence is TGTGCCATCAGTACAGGGATCACAGATACGCAGTATTTT. Translating it yields CAISTGITDTQYF.

The rearrangement links TRBV19 to TRBJ2-5; 11 bases match TRBD2. This CDR3 comprises 15 residues. Looked up from germline, CDR1 is LNHDA and CDR2 is SQIVND (reference sequence). The trim removed 1 base at V and 4 bases at J, leaving 2 bases unmatched. The CDR3 region is CASSIVTSGGETQYF. In DNA form, the CDR3 reads TGTGCCAGTAGTATAGTCACTAGCGGGGGAGAGACCCAGTACTTC.

The V call is TRBV19, the J call TRBJ2-3; D gene ambiguous. With 3 bases removed from V and 2 bases from J, the gap between germline ends came to 9 bases. The CDR3 extends over 14 amino acids. Germline V lookup: CDR1 LNHDA, CDR2 SQIVND (reference sequence). This chain's CDR3 is CASSMSVYTDTQYF. In DNA form, the CDR3 reads TGTGCCAGTAGTATGAGCGTTTACACAGATACGCAGTATTTT.

The genes are TRBV13 and TRBJ2-3; 9 positions agree with TRBD1. The CDR3 contains 14 residues. Losses at the gene ends were 7 bases for V and 5 bases for J; bases not matched to a gene: 7. CDR1 is PRHDT and CDR2 is FYEKMQ in the germline V gene (reference sequence). CDR3 loop: CASTQTGGKDTQYF. The CDR3 DNA reads TGTGCCAGCACCCAGACAGGGGGAAAAGATACGCAGTATTTT.

Note on this clone: Mismatch with germline at one junction end may stem from a read error. Distinct nucleotide sequences in the sample also encode this CDR3. This rearrangement joins TRBV6-1 to TRBJ2-7, with D possibly being TRBD2 (5 bases). CDR1 and CDR2 (germline): MNHNS, SASEGT. CDR3 size: 12 residues. CDR3 DNA sequence: TGCGCCAGCAAACGGGGAGATGGCGAGCAGTACTTC. This sequence encodes CASKRGDGEQYF.

The V and J genes are TRBV7-9 and TRBJ2-3, with TRBD2 matching 8 bases. Trimming took 6 bases from V and 15 from J; bases not matched to a gene: 14. Germline loops: CDR1 SEHNR, CDR2 FQNEAQ (reference sequence). The CDR3 sequence is 13 residues long. This CDR3 is CASRPGGGTLAYF. In DNA form, the CDR3 reads TGTGCCAGCAGACCCGGGGGGGGGACTTTGGCCTATTTT.

The V gene is TRBV6-6, the J gene TRBJ1-1; 8 positions agree with TRBD1. J lost 4 bases, V lost 0 bases, and 7 bases had no gene match. The germline V gene has CDR1 MNHNY and CDR2 SVGAGI (reference sequence). The CDR3 runs to 16 residues. CDR3 nucleotides: TGTGCCAGCAGTTACTCTCTAGGACAGGGTAGCACTGAAGCTTTCTTT. Amino acids: CASSYSLGQGSTEAFF.

The chain combines TRBV6-1 with TRBJ2-3; 14 bases agree with TRBD2. CDR1 is MNHNS and CDR2 is SASEGT in the germline V gene. This CDR3 has 17 amino acids. Germline trimming cut 4 bases from V and 5 bases from J; bases unmatched to any gene: 8. CDR3 sequence reads: CASSVSTSGGVQDTQYF. CDR3 DNA sequence: TGTGCCAGCAGTGTATCGACTAGCGGGGGGGTCCAAGATACGCAGTATTTT.

The chain recombines TRBV5-6 with TRBJ1-6; tentatively, D is TRBD1 (6 bases). Trimming removed 4 bases at V and 10 bases at J, with 9 bases between. Germline lookup yields CDR1 SGHDT and CDR2 YYEEEE. This CDR3 region has 12 residues. For the CDR3, the DNA is TGTGCCAGCAGCCACCAGGGGTCACCCCTCCACTTT. This translates into CASSHQGSPLHF.

The chain uses TRBV19 and TRBJ1-1; possibly TRBD1 for D (6 bases). V dropped 3 bases and J dropped 0 bases, with 11 bases sitting between them. Germline assignment: CDR1 LNHDA and CDR2 SQIVND (reference sequence). The length of the CDR3 is 15 residues. CDR3 residues: CASSIGWGLNTEAFF. DNA for the CDR3: TGTGCCAGTAGTATTGGTTGGGGGCTGAACACTGAAGCTTTCTTT.